Presented here are 2 T cell receptor beta chains from one specimen sequenced in a study of blood T cell repertoires in COVID-19. Here immunoSEQ multiplex PCR was the method, and the copy in TCRdb shows in-frame clones only, minus some. The sample has approximately 200,000 clones; about 85% are singletons. The sequenced sample consisted of PBMCs or T cells enriched from blood (not recorded which). The receptor source for this set is a young man who had recovered from COVID-19.

J is TRBJ2-1 and V is TRBV6-5; TRBD2 is a possible D gene (6 bases). Germline CDR1 MNHEY, CDR2 SVGAGI. The CDR3 is 16 residues long. Trimming took off 3 bases at V and 7 bases at J, with 19 bases between the two ends. The CDR3 DNA follows: TGTGCCAGCAGTTATGTCGACGGGAGAGGGCCTAATGAGCAGTTCTTC. It yields the protein CASSYVDGRGPNEQFF.

The chain employs TRBV5-6 and TRBJ1-5; 12 nucleotides match TRBD1. The CDR3 covers 17 residues. The J segment lost 3 bases and the V segment lost 4 bases, leaving 8 bases of the junction unmatched. The germline gives CDR1 SGHDT, CDR2 YYEEEE. The CDR3 sequence: CASSKGTGGFINQPQHF. The CDR3 DNA reads as TGTGCCAGCAGCAAGGGGACAGGGGGCTTTATCAATCAGCCCCAGCATTTT.